There are many counts of the clone carrying this T cell receptor beta chain. This sample stems from a study of blood T cell repertoires in COVID-19. As for the study in general: The origin of the acute and convalescent COVID-19 samples was the United States, Italy and Spain.

The V and J ends lost 5 bases and 3 bases respectively, with 11 bases between them. The germline gives CDR1 MNHEY, CDR2 SVGAGI. The CDR3 is made up of 13 amino acids. Study processing details: Scientists estimated how many nucleated cells there were by amplifying reference gene primers. Generated by immunoSEQ multiplex PCR, the TCRdb table keeps only in-frame clones and is missing some. For V, J and clone size, that table is used; D and trimming come from the DNA. Of 110,000 or so clones listed, roughly 81% are singletons. The sequenced sample was peripheral blood. The gene calls are TRBV6-5 and TRBJ2-7, with D possibly being TRBD1 (6 bases). This sequence was found in a human donor in a cohort sampled during active COVID-19. The DNA of the CDR3 is TGTGCCAGCAGTCACAGGGACGGCTACGAGCAGTACTTC. It specifies CASSHRDGYEQYF.